The source of this T cell receptor (beta chain) is a study of CD8+CD57+ T cells in acquired aplastic anemia. Study findings and constraints: Researchers report that 25 to 35 CD8+ CDR3 sequences appeared in both patients and controls.

Previously, flow cytometry had revealed CD8+CD57+ cell expansion in the patients chosen for sequencing. This clonotype was seen once. Its antigen is still unknown. The template used for profiling TCR beta VDJ and CDR3 was genomic DNA. In TCRdb, the reads were re-called with MiXCR into one record per CDR3 protein. Here the sample spans around 150,000 distinct CDR3 sequences, 47% being singletons. The receptor's source is a human donor with aplastic anemia. What was sequenced was sorted CD4+, CD8+, or CD8+CD57+ T cells (not recorded which) from PBMCs.

The CDR3 DNA reads TGTGCCAGCAGTCCTTGGACAGGAGAGACCCAGTACTTC. The encoded protein is CASSPWTGETQYF. The chain employs TRBV6-1 and TRBJ2-7; TRBD1 matches at 7 bases. Gene TRBJ2-5 matches the end of the DNA better, so the J call may be wrong. The CDR3 is made up of 13 amino acids. Germline CDR1 is MNHNS and CDR2 is SASEGT.